This T cell receptor beta chain was documented in a study of T cell changes during pregnancy in multiple sclerosis. This clone turned up a few times. Trimming took off 2 bases at V and 2 bases at J, with 10 bases between the two ends. Germline V gene data show CDR1 as SGDLS and CDR2 as YYNGEE. This CDR3 is 14 amino acids long. Sequencing used immunoSEQ multiplex PCR; TCRdb keeps in-frame clones, though not all of them. The sample has 20,000 to 25,000 clones; 75% to 90% are singletons. This chain links TRBV9 with TRBJ1-2; possibly TRBD1 for D (6 bases). Sequencing was performed on CD8+ T cells from peripheral blood mononuclear cells, taken in the first trimester of pregnancy. The clonotype was recovered from a female donor in good health, enrolled as a control in a pregnancy study. CDR3 in amino acids: CASSVGQPNYGYTF. Written as DNA, the CDR3 is TGTGCCAGCAGCGTCGGACAGCCCAACTATGGCTACACCTTC.